Below, 23 T cell receptor beta chains from the same sample are listed, as sequenced in a study of T-cell memory formation after mild COVID-19. One entry per CDR3 protein, called by TCRdb with MiXCR from the 5' RACE reads. The profile shows about 390,000 distinct CDR3 sequences, 20% to 25% of them singletons. Sequencing was performed on PBMCs or a T cell subset sorted from them (not recorded which). Receptors were obtained from an adult woman who had mild COVID-19 (a few samples of this study predate the infection). Cell type and time point are not known.

In DNA, the CDR3 is TGTGCCAGCAGCGTAGTGGGGTCCACAGACAATGAGCAGTTCTTC. The encoded protein is CASSVVGSTDNEQFF. The chain couples TRBV9 to TRBJ2-1, with D uncertain. The V end lost 0 bases, the J end lost 5 bases, and 12 bases lay between the germline ends. The CDR3 runs 15 residues. CDR1 is SGDLS and CDR2 is YYNGEE in the germline V gene.

The CDR3 loop reads CASSLRSEWEDGYTF. DNA for the CDR3: TGTGCCAGCAGCCTACGATCCGAATGGGAAGATGGCTACACCTTC. The chain employs TRBV27 and TRBJ1-2; D is undetermined. V was shortened by 6 bases and J by 6 bases, with 20 bases between the two germline ends. Germline CDR1 and CDR2: MNHEY and SMNVEV (reference sequence). This CDR3 contains 15 residues.

This clonotype showed up many times. This sequence joins TRBV7-2 and TRBJ2-1; a weak D match, TRBD2 (5 bases). CDR3 length equals 17 residues. Trimming removed 5 bases at V and 3 bases at J, with 20 bases between. Germline lookup yields CDR1 SGHTA and CDR2 FQGNSA. CDR3 sequence: CASSPRTGLGVYNEQFF. DNA for the CDR3: TGTGCCAGCAGCCCCCGGACTGGACTCGGGGTCTACAATGAGCAGTTCTTC.

The J gene is TRBJ2-1, the V gene TRBV3-1, with D perhaps matching TRBD1 (6 bases). V was pared by 4 bases and J by 5 bases, with 15 bases between. There are 15 residues in the CDR3. The germline gives CDR1 LGHDT, CDR2 YNNKEL (reference sequence). The CDR3 bases are TGTGCCAGCAGCCCCGGGACAATGGTACACAATGAGCAGTTCTTC. Amino acid sequence: CASSPGTMVHNEQFF.

Only a few counts were recorded for this clonotype. The rearrangement links TRBV20-1 to TRBJ1-2; D gene unclear. V gave up 3 bases and J gave up 7 bases, with 12 bases separating them. The germline V gene encodes CDR1 DFQATT and CDR2 SNEGSKA (reference sequence). The CDR3 covers 12 residues. This chain's CDR3 is CSARRVAAGYTF. In DNA form, the CDR3 reads TGCAGTGCTAGGAGGGTGGCCGCTGGCTACACCTTC.

The chain links TRBV7-2 to TRBJ2-4; D is unclear. V lost 3 bases and J 8 bases, leaving 8 bases between the germline ends. CDR1 is SGHTA and CDR2 is FQGNSA in the germline V gene. This CDR3 has 12 amino acids. This CDR3 is CASSFSSDIQYF. The DNA for the CDR3 is TGTGCCAGCAGCTTCTCTTCTGACATTCAGTACTTC.

This clonotype was recorded a few times. The chain couples TRBV27 to TRBJ1-2; D is perhaps TRBD1 (5 bases). The CDR3 contains 13 residues. CDR1 and CDR2 from the germline V gene are MNHEY and SMNVEV (reference sequence). Trimming cost V 3 bases and J 4 bases, with 9 bases left between them. The CDR3 loop is CASSFRRGYGYTF. The CDR3 DNA follows: TGTGCCAGCAGTTTCAGGAGGGGCTATGGCTACACCTTC.

This clonotype was observed a handful of times. The gene calls are TRBV10-3 and TRBJ1-2; D unclear. Germline CDR1 and CDR2: ENHRY and SYGVKD. Between the trimmed V and J ends, which lost 8 bases and 0 bases, there was a span of 10 bases. The CDR3 spans 13 residues. CDR3 sequence: CAIRGTANYGYTF. The CDR3 DNA sequence: TGTGCCATCCGAGGAACAGCTAACTATGGCTACACCTTC.

This clonotype has just a few counts. J is TRBJ2-7 and V is TRBV12-3 or TRBV12-4, with D possibly matching TRBD2 (7 bases). CDR3 length: 14 residues. The V end was cut by 7 bases, the J end by 5 bases, with 18 bases between. For the CDR3, the DNA is TGTGCCAGCACTACTAGCGCGGGGGCCCACGAGCAGTACTTC. Amino acid sequence: CASTTSAGAHEQYF.

The CDR3 spells CASSFPLAEAFF. The DNA for the CDR3 is TGTGCCAGCAGCTTTCCATTGGCTGAAGCTTTCTTT. This sequence joins TRBV7-9 and TRBJ1-1; D remains ambiguous. V was shortened by 3 bases and J by 6 bases, with 8 bases between the two germline ends. The CDR3 runs 12 residues. CDR1 and CDR2 from the germline V gene are SEHNR and FQNEAQ (reference sequence).

This clonotype was seen a few times. This chain links TRBV27 with TRBJ2-1; 10 bases are a match to TRBD2. CDR1 and CDR2 from the germline V gene are MNHEY and SMNVEV (reference sequence). V dropped 2 bases and J dropped 2; count of bases not matched to a gene: 3. There are 16 residues in the CDR3. CDR3 DNA sequence: TGTGCCAGCAGTTTAACCAGCGGGAGGGCCTACAATGAGCAGTTCTTC. It specifies CASSLTSGRAYNEQFF.

As for this clonotype: With a much larger clone just one base away, this may be a read error. The genes are TRBV15 and TRBJ2-5; tentative D call: TRBD2 (5 bases). CDR1 LNHNV and CDR2 YYDKDF come from the germline V gene (reference sequence). The CDR3 contains 14 residues. Trimming took off 1 base at V and 0 bases at J, with 6 bases between the two ends. CDR3 sequence reads: CATSRGGYQETQYF. The CDR3 nucleotides are TGTGCCACCAGCAGAGGAGGGTACCAAGAGACCCAGTACTTC.

The CDR3 spells CASSSYEQGGAGNEQFF. CDR3 in DNA: TGTGCCAGCAGCTCTTACGAACAGGGGGGCGCCGGGAATGAGCAGTTCTTC. V usage is TRBV13 and J usage is TRBJ2-1; 8 nucleotides align to TRBD1. The J segment lost 7 bases and the V segment lost 4 bases, leaving 15 bases of the junction unmatched. The CDR3 runs to 17 residues. The germline V gene encodes CDR1 PRHDT and CDR2 FYEKMQ (reference sequence). Together with reference TRBV13 and TRBJ2-1, the CDR3 gives the full variable domain: AAGVIQSPRHLIKEKRETATLKCYPIPRHDTVYWYQQGPGQDPQFLISFYEKMQSDKGSIPDRFSAQQFSDYHSELNMSSLELGDSALYFCASSSYEQGGAGNEQFFGPGTRLTVL.

The table lists this clonotype with many counts. The J gene is TRBJ2-4, the V gene TRBV6-2 or TRBV6-3; D is uncertain. This CDR3 is 11 amino acids long. V was trimmed by 5 bases and J by 13 bases, leaving 12 bases between them. Germline V gene sequence: CDR1 MNHEY, CDR2 SVGEGT. The CDR3 coding sequence is TGTGCCAGCAGTCCCTCCACCCGACAGTACTTC. As protein: CASSPSTRQYF.

This clonotype was observed at least ten times. The junction departs from the called germline gene at one end, perhaps through a read error. This sequence joins TRBV7-2 and TRBJ2-3; no reliable D call. Germline V lookup: CDR1 SGHTA, CDR2 FQGNSA. The length of the CDR3 is 12 residues. Here the CDR3 DNA reads TGTGCCAGCAGCCTTCCTCTCAACCCGACGGCATTT. Amino acid sequence: CASSLPLNPTAF.

This chain joins TRBV12-3 or TRBV12-4 and TRBJ1-2; 7 nucleotides align to TRBD1. V gave up 5 bases and J gave up 4 bases; unmatched junction bases: 7. The CDR3 contains 14 residues. The CDR3, as DNA: TGTGCCAGCAGTCTTCAGGGGGACCTCTATGGCTACACCTTC. It encodes CASSLQGDLYGYTF.

V usage is TRBV7-8 and J usage is TRBJ2-5; possible D gene TRBD1, 6 bases. There are 14 residues in the CDR3. The germline V gene has CDR1 SGHVS and CDR2 FQNEAQ. The V gene lost 3 bases and the J gene lost 4 bases, with 12 bases spanning the gap. The CDR3 here is CASSLQGIGETQYF. CDR3 nucleotide sequence: TGTGCCAGCAGCTTGCAGGGGATAGGAGAGACCCAGTACTTC.

The chain combines TRBV7-9 with TRBJ1-3, with 8 bases lining up with TRBD1. CDR1 is SEHNR, CDR2 FQNEAQ, per germline (reference sequence). This CDR3 is 16 amino acids long. J was trimmed by 0 bases and V by 10 bases; bases with no gene match: 11. The CDR3 nucleotides are TGTGCCATACGCCGGGACAGGAGAGCCTCTGGAAACACCATATATTTT. It codes for CAIRRDRRASGNTIYF.

V is TRBV5-1 and J is TRBJ2-7, with D maybe TRBD1 (5 bases). The CDR3 has 14 residues. Trimming took 0 bases from V and 5 from J, leaving 12 bases between them. The germline V gene has CDR1 SGHRS and CDR2 YFSETQ. The CDR3 protein is CASSLGRLGDEQYF. The CDR3 bases are TGCGCCAGCAGCTTGGGACGTCTAGGGGACGAGCAGTACTTC.

Ten or more counts support this clonotype. The junction departs from the called germline gene at one end, perhaps through a read error. The rearrangement links TRBV5-5 to TRBJ2-7, with 9 positions matching TRBD1. CDR1 and CDR2 (germline): SGHKS, YYEKEE (reference sequence). The CDR3 is 13 residues long. The CDR3 DNA is TGTGCCAGCCAGGCGTCTGGACAGGGGAGAAGTGACTTC. Its translation is CASQASGQGRSDF.

This clonotype appeared many times. This chain connects TRBV3-1 to TRBJ2-3; 11 bases line up with TRBD2. CDR1 LGHDT and CDR2 YNNKEL come from the germline V gene (reference sequence). V lost 2 bases and J lost 0; bases outside the gene matches: 4. CDR3 length: 17 residues. The CDR3 sequence: CASSQNSGGGSTDTQYF. The DNA for the CDR3 is TGTGCCAGCAGCCAAAATAGCGGGGGGGGTAGCACAGATACGCAGTATTTT.

The chain recombines TRBV7-2 with TRBJ1-2; perhaps TRBD1 as D (5 bases). The CDR3 spans 13 residues. CDR1 and CDR2 from the germline V gene are SGHTA and FQGNSA. The ends were cut back, 5 bases at V and 4 bases at J, with 11 bases in the middle. CDR3 in amino acids: CASSAAGTYGYTF. Here the CDR3 DNA reads TGTGCCAGCAGCGCTGCCGGGACCTATGGCTACACCTTC.

There are a few counts of this clonotype. The CDR3 loop reads CSARDYAPASNGEQFF. CDR3 in DNA: TGCAGTGCTAGAGATTATGCCCCGGCCTCGAACGGGGAGCAGTTCTTC. V usage is TRBV20-1 and J usage is TRBJ2-1; no definite D call. V was clipped by 0 bases and J by 10 bases, with 22 bases between them. Germline V gene data show CDR1 as DFQATT and CDR2 as SNEGSKA (reference sequence). The CDR3 is 16 amino acids.